This T cell receptor beta chain was observed in a study of shared clonotypes between healthy human individuals. Study-level information: The donor pool was made up of two women and three men aged 18 to 49.

The CDR3 has 18 residues. The germline V gene has CDR1 SGHTA and CDR2 FQGNSA. V dropped 1 base and J dropped 0 bases, with 13 bases sitting between them. There are many counts of this clone. Antigen: not known. General observations from the study: Clonotype sharing across donors was expected to vary with sequencing depth.

Generated by immunoSEQ multiplex PCR, the TCRdb table keeps only in-frame clones and is missing some. The sample lists about 1.1 million clones; around 82% were seen once. Splitting of CD4+ cells produced CD45RA+ naive and CD45RA-negative memory subsets. The sample taken for sequencing was memory CD4+ T cells from PBMCs. This sample's subset: CD45RA-negative fraction. The chain carries TRBV7-2 and TRBJ2-6; a weak D match, TRBD2 (5 bases). This receptor was obtained from a man aged 18 to 30 in good health. Some clones in this sample may be carry-over from other donors' samples. This CDR3 reads CASSLGGGRLSGANVLTF. DNA for the CDR3: TGTGCCAGCAGCTTAGGTGGAGGCCGACTCTCTGGGGCCAACGTCCTGACTTTC.